The rows below give T cell receptor beta chains drawn from one sample of a study of T cells in Graves' hyperthyroidism and ophthalmopathy. TCRdb independently ran MiXCR on the multiplex PCR reads; one entry per CDR3 protein. The sample lists about 600,000 distinct CDR3 sequences, approximately 16% occurring once. The specimen sequenced was blood. The receptors derive from a woman aged 35 to 49 with Graves' ophthalmopathy. CDR3s include the opening cysteine and the closing phenylalanine or tryptophan. D genes are given only for firm matches. Size tells how often a clone was seen (once, few, many) or the class of an expanded clone, and some rows leave it out.

D gene: .
CDR3 length: 14
J gene: TRBJ1-5
V gene: TRBV12-3/TRBV12-4
clone size: .
CDR3 DNA: TGTGCCAGCAGTTTGGGGCCGGGGGGTCAGCCCCAGCATTTT
CDR3 protein: CASSLGPGGQPQHF

D gene: .
CDR3 length: 12
J gene: TRBJ1-1
V gene: TRBV7-3
clone size: .
CDR3 DNA: TGTGCCAGCAGCTTAGGGAAGGGTGAAGCTTTCTTT
CDR3 protein: CASSLGKGEAFF

D gene: TRBD1
CDR3 length: 11
J gene: TRBJ1-1
V gene: TRBV3-1
clone size: .
CDR3 DNA: TGTGCCAGCAGCCTAGACAGGGTAGCTTTCTTT
CDR3 protein: CASSLDRVAFF

D gene: .
CDR3 length: 15
J gene: TRBJ2-1
V gene: TRBV7-6
clone size: .
CDR3 DNA: TGTGCCAGCAGCTTAGGCCCGGGACCAAACAATGAGCAGTTCTTC
CDR3 protein: CASSLGPGPNNEQFF

D gene: TRBD2
CDR3 length: 12
J gene: TRBJ2-7
V gene: TRBV2
clone size: many
CDR3 DNA: TGTGCCAGCGGAGGCGGGAGATACGAGCAGTACTTC
CDR3 protein: CASGGGRYEQYF

D gene: .
CDR3 length: 17
J gene: TRBJ2-2
V gene: TRBV6-2/TRBV6-3
clone size: many
CDR3 DNA: TGTGCCAGCAGTTACCCGATGGCCAGGGCTGGCACCGGGGAGCTGTTTTTT
CDR3 protein: CASSYPMARAGTGELFF

D gene: TRBD2
CDR3 length: 15
J gene: TRBJ2-7
V gene: TRBV6-1
clone size: many
CDR3 DNA: TGTGCCAGCAGACCGGGACTAGCGGGGGCCCACGAGCAGTACTTC
CDR3 protein: CASRPGLAGAHEQYF

D gene: .
CDR3 length: 14
J gene: TRBJ1-1
V gene: TRBV13
clone size: few
CDR3 DNA: TGTGCCAGCAGCTTATTTGAGGGGAACACTGAAGCTTTCTTT
CDR3 protein: CASSLFEGNTEAFF

D gene: .
CDR3 length: 19
J gene: TRBJ1-1
V gene: TRBV4-1
clone size: .
CDR3 DNA: TGCGCCAGCAGCCAAGATTGGCGAGGGAGGGGGAAGGGAGACACTGAAGCTTTCTTT
CDR3 protein: CASSQDWRGRGKGDTEAFF

D gene: .
CDR3 length: 13
J gene: TRBJ1-1
V gene: TRBV30
clone size: many
CDR3 DNA: TGTGCCTGGAGTGTAGGTGGTCACACTGAAGCTTTCTTT
CDR3 protein: CAWSVGGHTEAFF

D gene: .
CDR3 length: 15
J gene: TRBJ1-2
V gene: TRBV18
clone size: .
CDR3 DNA: TGTGCCAGCTCACCACGAAGTCGGGTCGAGTCTGGCTACACCTTC
CDR3 protein: CASSPRSRVESGYTF

D gene: .
CDR3 length: 13
J gene: TRBJ1-2
V gene: TRBV18
clone size: .
CDR3 DNA: TGTGCCAGCTCCCAGGGACCGCACTATGGCTACACCTTC
CDR3 protein: CASSQGPHYGYTF

D gene: .
CDR3 length: 13
J gene: TRBJ2-1
V gene: TRBV6-1
clone size: few
CDR3 DNA: TGTGCCAGCAGTGAGGAAACTTGGGATGAGCAGTTCTTC
CDR3 protein: CASSEETWDEQFF

D gene: .
CDR3 length: 13
J gene: TRBJ2-1
V gene: TRBV12-3/TRBV12-4
clone size: .
CDR3 DNA: TGTGCCAGCAGTTTGGGCAGGGCGGCTGAGCAGTTCTTC
CDR3 protein: CASSLGRAAEQFF

D gene: .
CDR3 length: 16
J gene: TRBJ2-1
V gene: TRBV7-9
clone size: .
CDR3 DNA: TGTGCCAGCAGCCCCCCCGACTTACCCACTTTGAATGAGCAGTTCTTC
CDR3 protein: CASSPPDLPTLNEQFF

D gene: TRBD1
CDR3 length: 16
J gene: TRBJ1-1
V gene: TRBV5-6
clone size: many
CDR3 DNA: TGTGCCAGCAGCCCACTAGGACAGGGGATGGAAACTGAAGCTTTCTTT
CDR3 protein: CASSPLGQGMETEAFF

D gene: TRBD2
CDR3 length: 18
J gene: TRBJ2-1
V gene: TRBV9
clone size: .
CDR3 DNA: TGTGCCAGCAGCGTGGGACTAGCGGGAGACCGCCCCTCAGGGGAGCAGTTCTTC
CDR3 protein: CASSVGLAGDRPSGEQFF

D gene: .
CDR3 length: 14
J gene: TRBJ2-1
V gene: TRBV20-1
clone size: few
CDR3 DNA: TGCAGTGCTCCCCGTAGCGGAACCTACAATGAGCAGTTCTTC
CDR3 protein: CSAPRSGTYNEQFF

D gene: .
CDR3 length: 16
J gene: TRBJ2-5
V gene: TRBV7-3
clone size: .
CDR3 DNA: TGTGCCAGCAGCCCCATGGCGGGGGCGGCTAAAGAGACCCAGTACTTC
CDR3 protein: CASSPMAGAAKETQYF

D gene: .
CDR3 length: 12
J gene: TRBJ2-1
V gene: TRBV20-1
clone size: few
CDR3 DNA: TGCAGTGCTAATGGGGCGGGGAATGAGCAGTTCTTC
CDR3 protein: CSANGAGNEQFF

D gene: .
CDR3 length: 13
J gene: TRBJ2-5
V gene: TRBV24-1
clone size: many
CDR3 DNA: TGTGCCACCAGTATAGACCAGGTGGGGACCCAGTACTTC
CDR3 protein: CATSIDQVGTQYF

D gene: TRBD1
CDR3 length: 16
J gene: TRBJ2-5
V gene: TRBV5-1
clone size: .
CDR3 DNA: TGCGCCAGCAGCTTGGCTTTACAGGGGGCGATGGAGACCCAGTACTTC
CDR3 protein: CASSLALQGAMETQYF

D gene: TRBD1
CDR3 length: 15
J gene: TRBJ1-6
V gene: TRBV2
clone size: many
CDR3 DNA: TGTGCCAGCAGCGAGGCGGGACAGGGAACTTCACCCCTCCACTTT
CDR3 protein: CASSEAGQGTSPLHF

D gene: .
CDR3 length: 13
J gene: TRBJ1-1
V gene: TRBV11-2
clone size: many
CDR3 DNA: TGTGCCAGCAGCTCTGGACCGGGCCCTGAAGCTTTCTTT
CDR3 protein: CASSSGPGPEAFF

D gene: .
CDR3 length: 16
J gene: TRBJ2-3
V gene: TRBV27
clone size: .
CDR3 DNA: TGTGCCAGCAGTCCGAGCCGGGACACCGCGGCAGATACGCAGTATTTT
CDR3 protein: CASSPSRDTAADTQYF